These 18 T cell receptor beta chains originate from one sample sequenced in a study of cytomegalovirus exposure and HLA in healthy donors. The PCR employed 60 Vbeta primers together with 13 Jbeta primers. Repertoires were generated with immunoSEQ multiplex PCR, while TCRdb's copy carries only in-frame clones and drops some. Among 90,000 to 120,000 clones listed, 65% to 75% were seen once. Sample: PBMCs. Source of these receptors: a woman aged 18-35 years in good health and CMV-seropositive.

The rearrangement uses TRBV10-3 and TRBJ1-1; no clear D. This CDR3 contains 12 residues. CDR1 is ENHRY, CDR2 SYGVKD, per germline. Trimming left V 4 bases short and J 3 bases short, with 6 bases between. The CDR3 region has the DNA TGTGCCATCAGTGGGGCAGACACTGAAGCTTTCTTT. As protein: CAISGADTEAFF.

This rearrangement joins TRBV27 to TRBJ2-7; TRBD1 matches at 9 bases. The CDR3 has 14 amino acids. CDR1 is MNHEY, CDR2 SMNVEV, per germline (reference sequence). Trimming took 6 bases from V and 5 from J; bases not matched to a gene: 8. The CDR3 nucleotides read TGTGCCAGCAGGGGGACAGGGCATAGAGACGAGCAGTACTTC. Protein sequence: CASRGTGHRDEQYF.

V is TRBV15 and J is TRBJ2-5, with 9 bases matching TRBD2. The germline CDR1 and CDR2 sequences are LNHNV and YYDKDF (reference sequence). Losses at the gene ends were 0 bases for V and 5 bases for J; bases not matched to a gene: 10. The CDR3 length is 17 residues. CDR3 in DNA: TGTGCCACCAGCAGAGATAGGGCGGTAGCGGGAGTGGAGACCCAGTACTTC. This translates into CATSRDRAVAGVETQYF.

The CDR3 sequence: CASSLAGVGTGELFF. Here the CDR3 DNA reads TGTGCCAGTAGTCTGGCCGGGGTGGGCACCGGGGAGCTGTTTTTT. V gene TRBV19 combines with J gene TRBJ2-2, with D possibly being TRBD2 (5 bases). There are 15 residues in the CDR3. Germline assignment: CDR1 LNHDA and CDR2 SQIVND (reference sequence). Trimming removed 5 bases from V and 4 bases from J, with 14 bases in between.

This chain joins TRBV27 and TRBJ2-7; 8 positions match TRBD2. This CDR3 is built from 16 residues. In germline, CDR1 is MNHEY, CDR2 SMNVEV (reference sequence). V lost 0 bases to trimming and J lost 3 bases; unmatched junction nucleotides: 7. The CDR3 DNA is TGTGCCAGCAGTTTATCCCAAGCGGGAGTGGTCTACGAGCAGTACTTC. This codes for CASSLSQAGVVYEQYF.

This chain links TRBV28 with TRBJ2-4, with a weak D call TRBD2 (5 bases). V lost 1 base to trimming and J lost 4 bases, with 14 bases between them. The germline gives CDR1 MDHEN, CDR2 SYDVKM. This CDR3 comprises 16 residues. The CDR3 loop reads CASSLSADLSKNIQYF. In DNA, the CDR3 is TGTGCCAGCAGTTTATCAGCGGACCTGTCTAAAAACATTCAGTACTTC.

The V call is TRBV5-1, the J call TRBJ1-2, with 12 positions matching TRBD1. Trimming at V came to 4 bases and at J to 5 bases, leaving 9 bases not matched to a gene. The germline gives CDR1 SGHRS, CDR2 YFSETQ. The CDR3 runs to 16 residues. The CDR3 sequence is CASSPTGTGGDYGYTF. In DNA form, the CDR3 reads TGCGCCAGCAGCCCAACAGGGACAGGGGGCGATTATGGCTACACCTTC.

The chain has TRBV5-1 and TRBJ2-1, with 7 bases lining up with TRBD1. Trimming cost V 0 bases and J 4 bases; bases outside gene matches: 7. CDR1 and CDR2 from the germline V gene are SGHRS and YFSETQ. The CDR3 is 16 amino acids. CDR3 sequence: CASSLDRPGQYNEQFF. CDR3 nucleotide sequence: TGCGCCAGCAGCTTGGATCGGCCGGGACAGTACAATGAGCAGTTCTTC.

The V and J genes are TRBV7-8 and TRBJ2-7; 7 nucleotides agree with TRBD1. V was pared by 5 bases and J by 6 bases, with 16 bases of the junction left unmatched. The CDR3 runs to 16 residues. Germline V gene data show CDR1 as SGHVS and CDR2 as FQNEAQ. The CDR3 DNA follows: TGTGCCAGCAGCCAACCGACAGGGACAAGACGGCGCGAGCAGTACTTC. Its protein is CASSQPTGTRRREQYF.

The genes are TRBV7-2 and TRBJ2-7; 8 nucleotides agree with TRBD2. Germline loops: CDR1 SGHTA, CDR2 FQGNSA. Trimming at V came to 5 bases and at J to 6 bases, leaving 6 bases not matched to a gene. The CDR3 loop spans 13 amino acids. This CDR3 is CASSPSTSVEQYF. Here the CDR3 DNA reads TGTGCCAGCAGCCCCTCGACTAGCGTCGAGCAGTACTTC.

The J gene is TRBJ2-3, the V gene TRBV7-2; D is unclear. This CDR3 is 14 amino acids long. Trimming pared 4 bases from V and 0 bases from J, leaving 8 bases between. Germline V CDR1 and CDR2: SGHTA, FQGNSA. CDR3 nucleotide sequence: TGTGCCAGCAGCTCCCAGTTCAGCACAGATACGCAGTATTTT. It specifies CASSSQFSTDTQYF. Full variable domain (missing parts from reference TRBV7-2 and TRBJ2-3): GAGVSQSPSNKVTEKGKDVELRCDPISGHTALYWYRQSLGQGLEFLIYFQGNSAPDKSGLPSDRFSAERTGGSVSTLTIQRTQQEDSAVYLCASSSQFSTDTQYFGPGTRLTVL.

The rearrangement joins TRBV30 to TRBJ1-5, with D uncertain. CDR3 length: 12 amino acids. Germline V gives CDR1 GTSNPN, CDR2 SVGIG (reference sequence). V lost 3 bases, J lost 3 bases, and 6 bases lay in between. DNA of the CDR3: TGTGCCTGGAGGGCTCCCAATCAGCCCCAGCATTTT. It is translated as CAWRAPNQPQHF.

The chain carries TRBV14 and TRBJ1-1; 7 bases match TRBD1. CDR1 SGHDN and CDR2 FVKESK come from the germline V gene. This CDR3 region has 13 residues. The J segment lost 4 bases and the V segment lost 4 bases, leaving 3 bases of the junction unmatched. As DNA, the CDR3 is TGTGCCAGCAGCCGACAGGGTTTCACTGAAGCTTTCTTT. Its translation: CASSRQGFTEAFF.

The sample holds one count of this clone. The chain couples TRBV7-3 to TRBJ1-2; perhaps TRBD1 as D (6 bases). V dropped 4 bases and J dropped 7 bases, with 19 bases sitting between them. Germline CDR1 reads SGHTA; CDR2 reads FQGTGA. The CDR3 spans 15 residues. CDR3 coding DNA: TGTGCCAGCAGCTACAACAGGGATGACTTAAGTGGCTACACCTTC. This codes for CASSYNRDDLSGYTF.

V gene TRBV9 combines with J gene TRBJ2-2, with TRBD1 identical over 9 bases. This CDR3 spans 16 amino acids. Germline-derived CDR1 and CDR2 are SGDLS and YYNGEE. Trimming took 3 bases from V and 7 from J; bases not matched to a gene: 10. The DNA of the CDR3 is TGTGCCAGCAGCGCCCCAGGACAGGGGAATAGCGGGGAGCTGTTTTTT. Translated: CASSAPGQGNSGELFF.

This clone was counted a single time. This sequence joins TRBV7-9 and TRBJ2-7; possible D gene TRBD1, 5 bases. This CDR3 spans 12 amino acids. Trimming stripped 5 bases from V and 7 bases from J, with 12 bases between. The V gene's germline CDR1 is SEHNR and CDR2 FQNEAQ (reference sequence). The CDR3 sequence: CASSRQGEEQYF. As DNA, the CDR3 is TGTGCCAGCAGCCGCCAGGGTGAAGAGCAGTACTTC.

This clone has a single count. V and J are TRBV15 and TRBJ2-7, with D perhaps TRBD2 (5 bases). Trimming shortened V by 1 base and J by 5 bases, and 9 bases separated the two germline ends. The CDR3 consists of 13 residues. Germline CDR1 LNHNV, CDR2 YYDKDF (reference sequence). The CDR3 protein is CATSRGNGNEQYF. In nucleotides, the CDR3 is TGTGCCACCAGCAGAGGTAACGGGAACGAGCAGTACTTC. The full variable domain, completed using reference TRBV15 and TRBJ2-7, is DAMVIQNPRYQVTQFGKPVTLSCSQTLNHNVMYWYQQKSSQAPKLLFHYYDKDFNNEADTPDNFQSRRPNTSFCFLDIRSPGLGDTAMYLCATSRGNGNEQYFGPGTRLTVT.

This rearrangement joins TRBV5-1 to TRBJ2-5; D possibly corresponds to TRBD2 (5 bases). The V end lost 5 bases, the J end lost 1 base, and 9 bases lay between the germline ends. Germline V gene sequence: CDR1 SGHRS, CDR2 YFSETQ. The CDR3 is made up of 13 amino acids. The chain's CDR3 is CASSSRVQETQYF. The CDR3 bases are TGCGCCAGCAGTTCGAGGGTCCAAGAGACCCAGTACTTC. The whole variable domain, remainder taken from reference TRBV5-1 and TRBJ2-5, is KAGVTQTPRYLIKTRGQQVTLSCSPISGHRSVSWYQQTPGQGLQFLFEYFSETQRNKGNFPGRFSGRQFSNSRSEMNVSTLELGDSALYLCASSSRVQETQYFGPGTRLLVL.